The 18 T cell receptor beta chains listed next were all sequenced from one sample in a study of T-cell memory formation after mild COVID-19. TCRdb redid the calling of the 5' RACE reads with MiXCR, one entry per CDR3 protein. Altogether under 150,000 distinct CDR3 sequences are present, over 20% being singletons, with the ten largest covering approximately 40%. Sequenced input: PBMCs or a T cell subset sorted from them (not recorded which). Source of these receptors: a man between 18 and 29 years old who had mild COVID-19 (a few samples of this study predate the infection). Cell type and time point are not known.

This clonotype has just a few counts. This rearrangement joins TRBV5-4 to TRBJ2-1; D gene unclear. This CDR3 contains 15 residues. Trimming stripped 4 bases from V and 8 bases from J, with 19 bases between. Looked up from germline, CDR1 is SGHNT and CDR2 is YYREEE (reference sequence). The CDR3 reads CASSSGVRSLDEQFF. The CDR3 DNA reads TGTGCCAGCAGCAGTGGTGTGAGATCCCTGGATGAGCAGTTCTTC.

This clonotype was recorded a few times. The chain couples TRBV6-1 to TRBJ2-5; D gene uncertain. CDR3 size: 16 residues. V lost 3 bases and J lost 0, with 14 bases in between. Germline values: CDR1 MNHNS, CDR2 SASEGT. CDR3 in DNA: TGTGCCAGCAGTGAGGTACAGTCTCTGGACCAAGAGACCCAGTACTTC. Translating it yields CASSEVQSLDQETQYF.

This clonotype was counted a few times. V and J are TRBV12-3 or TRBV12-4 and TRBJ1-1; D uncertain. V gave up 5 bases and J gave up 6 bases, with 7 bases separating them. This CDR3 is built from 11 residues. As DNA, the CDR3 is TGTGCCAGCAGTCTCCAAGCTGAAGCTTTCTTT. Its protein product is CASSLQAEAFF.

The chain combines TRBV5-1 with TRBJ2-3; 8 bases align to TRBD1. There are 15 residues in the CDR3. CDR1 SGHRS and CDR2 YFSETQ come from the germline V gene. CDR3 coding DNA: TGCGCTAGTAACCCCGGACAGGGATTGGCAGATACGCAGTATTTT. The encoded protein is CASNPGQGLADTQYF.

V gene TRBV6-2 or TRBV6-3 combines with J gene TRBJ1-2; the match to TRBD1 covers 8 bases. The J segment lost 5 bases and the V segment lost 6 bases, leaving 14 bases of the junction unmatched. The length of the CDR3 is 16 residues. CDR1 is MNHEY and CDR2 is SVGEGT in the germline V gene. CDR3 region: CASRRWAGGEEYGYTF. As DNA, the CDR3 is TGTGCCAGCAGGAGGTGGGCAGGGGGCGAAGAATATGGCTACACCTTC.

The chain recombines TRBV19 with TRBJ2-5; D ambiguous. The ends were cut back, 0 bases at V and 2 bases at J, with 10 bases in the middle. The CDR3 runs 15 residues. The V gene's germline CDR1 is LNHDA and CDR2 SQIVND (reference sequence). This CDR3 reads CASSIEEAPQETQYF. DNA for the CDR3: TGTGCCAGTAGTATAGAAGAGGCTCCGCAAGAGACCCAGTACTTC. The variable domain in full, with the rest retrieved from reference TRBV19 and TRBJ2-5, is DGGITQSPKYLFRKEGQNVTLSCEQNLNHDAMYWYRQDPGQGLRLIYYSQIVNDFQKGDIAEGYSVSREKKESFPLTVTSAQKNPTAFYLCASSIEEAPQETQYFGPGTRLLVL.

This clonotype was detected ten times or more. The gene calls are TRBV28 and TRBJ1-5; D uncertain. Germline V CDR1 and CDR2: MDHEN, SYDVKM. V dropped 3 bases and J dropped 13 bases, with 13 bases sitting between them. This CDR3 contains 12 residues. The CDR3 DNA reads TGTGCCAGCAGTTTCCGGTCCCCCCAGCAGCATTTT. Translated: CASSFRSPQQHF.

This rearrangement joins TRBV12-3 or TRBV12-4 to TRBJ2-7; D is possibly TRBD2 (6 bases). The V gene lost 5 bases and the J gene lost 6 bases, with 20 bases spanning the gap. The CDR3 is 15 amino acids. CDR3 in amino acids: CASSPPRGTALEQYF. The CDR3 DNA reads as TGTGCCAGCAGTCCGCCGCGGGGCACGGCGCTCGAGCAGTACTTC.

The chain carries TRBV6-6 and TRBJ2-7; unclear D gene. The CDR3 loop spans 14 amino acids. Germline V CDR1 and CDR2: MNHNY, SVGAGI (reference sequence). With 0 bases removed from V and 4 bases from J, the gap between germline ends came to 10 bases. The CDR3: CASSYSGSSYEQYV. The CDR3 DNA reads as TGTGCCAGCAGTTACTCAGGGTCTTCTTACGAGCAGTACGTC.

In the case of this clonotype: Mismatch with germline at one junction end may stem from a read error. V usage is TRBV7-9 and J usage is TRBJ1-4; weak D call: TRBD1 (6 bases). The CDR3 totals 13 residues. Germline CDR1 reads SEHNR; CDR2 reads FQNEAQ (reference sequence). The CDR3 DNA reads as TGTGCCGGCAGGGGCCCCTCTCGTGAAAAACTGTTTTTT. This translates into CAGRGPSREKLFF.

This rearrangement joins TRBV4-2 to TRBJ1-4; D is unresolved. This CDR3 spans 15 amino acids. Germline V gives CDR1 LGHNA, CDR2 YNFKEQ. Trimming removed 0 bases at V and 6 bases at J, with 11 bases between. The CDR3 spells CASSQDPGGYEKLFF. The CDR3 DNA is TGTGCCAGCAGCCAAGATCCCGGAGGCTATGAAAAACTGTTTTTT.

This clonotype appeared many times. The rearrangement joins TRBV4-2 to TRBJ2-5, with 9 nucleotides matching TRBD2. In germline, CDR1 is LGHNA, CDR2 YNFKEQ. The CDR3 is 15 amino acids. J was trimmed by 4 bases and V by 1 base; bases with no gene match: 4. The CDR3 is CASSQGTSEGETQYF. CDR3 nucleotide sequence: TGTGCCAGCAGCCAAGGGACTAGCGAGGGAGAGACCCAGTACTTC.

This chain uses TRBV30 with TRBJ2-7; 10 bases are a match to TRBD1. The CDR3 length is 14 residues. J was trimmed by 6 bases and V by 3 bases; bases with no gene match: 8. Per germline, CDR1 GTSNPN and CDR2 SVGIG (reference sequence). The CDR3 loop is CAWRTGGGFREQYF. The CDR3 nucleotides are TGTGCCTGGAGGACAGGGGGCGGTTTTCGCGAGCAGTACTTC.

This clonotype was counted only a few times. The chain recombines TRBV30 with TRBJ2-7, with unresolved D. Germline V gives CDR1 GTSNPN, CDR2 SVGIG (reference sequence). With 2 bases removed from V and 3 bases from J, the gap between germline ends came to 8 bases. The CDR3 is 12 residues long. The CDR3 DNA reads TGTGCCTGGAGTCCCGCTAGCTACGAGCAGTACTTC. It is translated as CAWSPASYEQYF.

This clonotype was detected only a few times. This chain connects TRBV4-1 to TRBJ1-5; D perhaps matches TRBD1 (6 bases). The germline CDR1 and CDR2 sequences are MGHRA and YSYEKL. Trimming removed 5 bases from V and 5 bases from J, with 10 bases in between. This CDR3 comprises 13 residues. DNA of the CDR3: TGCGCCAGCAGCACGACAGGTTATCAGCCCCAGCATTTT. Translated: CASSTTGYQPQHF.

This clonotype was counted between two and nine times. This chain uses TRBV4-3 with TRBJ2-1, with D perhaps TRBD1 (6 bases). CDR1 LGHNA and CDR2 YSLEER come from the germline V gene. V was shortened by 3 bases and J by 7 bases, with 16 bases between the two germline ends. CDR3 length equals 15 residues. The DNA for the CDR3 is TGCGCCAGCAGCCAGGACAGCAGCACCGGGAATGAGCAGTTCTTC. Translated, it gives CASSQDSSTGNEQFF.

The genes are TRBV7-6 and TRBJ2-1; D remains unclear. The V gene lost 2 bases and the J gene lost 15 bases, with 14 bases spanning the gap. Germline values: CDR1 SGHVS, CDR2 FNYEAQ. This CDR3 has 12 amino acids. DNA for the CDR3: TGTGCCAGCAGCTTATCTGGGAACTTCGCGTTCTTC. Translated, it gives CASSLSGNFAFF. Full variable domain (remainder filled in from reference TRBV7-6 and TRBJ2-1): GAGVSQSPRYKVTKRGQDVALRCDPISGHVSLYWYRQALGQGPEFLTYFNYEAQQDKSGLPNDRFSAERPEGSISTLTIQRTEQRDSAMYRCASSLSGNFAFFGPGTRLTVL.

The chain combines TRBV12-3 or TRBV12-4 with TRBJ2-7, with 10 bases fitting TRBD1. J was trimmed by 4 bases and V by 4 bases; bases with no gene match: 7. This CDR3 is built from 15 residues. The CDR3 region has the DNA TGTGCCAGCAGTTGGACAGGGGGACTCGGGTACGAGCAGTACTTC. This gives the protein CASSWTGGLGYEQYF.